A single sample gave rise to the 26 T cell receptor beta chains below, sequenced in a study of T cell changes during pregnancy in multiple sclerosis. Repertoires were generated with immunoSEQ multiplex PCR, while TCRdb's copy carries only in-frame clones and drops some. This sample has some 42,000 clones, with about 85% found just once. The sample was CD4+ T cells from peripheral blood mononuclear cells, taken after pregnancy. Receptor source: a female donor with multiple sclerosis, enrolled in a pregnancy study.

The DNA of the CDR3 is TGTGCCAGCAGTTTGGGGAGAGACACTGAAGCTTTCTTT. Translation gives CASSLGRDTEAFF. The gene calls are TRBV2 and TRBJ1-1; unclear D gene. CDR3 length equals 13 residues. Trimming pared 5 bases from V and 3 bases from J, leaving 10 bases between. CDR1 and CDR2 (germline): SNHLY, FYNNEI.

This clone occurred once. V usage is TRBV10-3 and J usage is TRBJ1-1; 7 bases fit TRBD1. The germline V gene has CDR1 ENHRY and CDR2 SYGVKD. The CDR3 loop spans 12 amino acids. J was trimmed by 12 bases and V by 7 bases; bases with no gene match: 11. The DNA for the CDR3 is TGTGCCATCAACGGACAGGACGAGGTTACTTTCTTT. Its translation: CAINGQDEVTFF.

This chain connects TRBV7-2 to TRBJ2-7; 12 bases are shared with TRBD2. The CDR3 length is 16 residues. Trimming took 5 bases from V and 2 from J; bases not matched to a gene: 7. Germline V gene sequence: CDR1 SGHTA, CDR2 FQGNSA. The CDR3 coding sequence is TGTGCCAGCAGCCTAACTAGCGGGGGGACACCCTACGAGCAGTACTTC. Its translation: CASSLTSGGTPYEQYF.

The chain employs TRBV11-1 and TRBJ2-5; TRBD1 matches at 8 bases. Germline V gene data show CDR1 as SGHAT and CDR2 as FQDESV (reference sequence). The J segment lost 1 base and the V segment lost 5 bases, leaving 3 bases of the junction unmatched. The CDR3 loop spans 14 amino acids. Here the CDR3 reads CASSLQGVQETQYF. Here the CDR3 DNA reads TGTGCCAGCAGCCTACAGGGGGTCCAAGAGACCCAGTACTTC.

The chain carries TRBV9 and TRBJ2-5; D is possibly TRBD2 (5 bases). The CDR3 is 13 amino acids. V lost 3 bases to trimming and J lost 5 bases, with 11 bases between them. Germline assignment: CDR1 SGDLS and CDR2 YYNGEE. The CDR3 nucleotides read TGTGCCAGCAGCGCCCCCGGGGATGAGACCCAGTACTTC. Protein sequence: CASSAPGDETQYF.

The chain combines TRBV4-1 with TRBJ2-2, with 13 bases matching TRBD2. The ends lost 5 bases at V and 6 bases at J; junction bases unmatched: 6. Germline loops: CDR1 MGHRA, CDR2 YSYEKL. The CDR3 contains 16 residues. The CDR3 is CASSLGLAGPAGELFF. CDR3 coding DNA: TGCGCCAGCAGCTTGGGACTAGCGGGGCCGGCCGGGGAGCTGTTTTTT.

This chain joins TRBV13 and TRBJ2-4; possible D gene TRBD2, 6 bases. The CDR3 runs 16 residues. Germline V CDR1 and CDR2: PRHDT, FYEKMQ (reference sequence). V was pared by 1 base and J by 0 bases, with 10 bases between. The CDR3 reads CASSLAGDIAKNIQYF. DNA for the CDR3: TGTGCCAGCAGCTTAGCGGGGGATATAGCCAAAAACATTCAGTACTTC.

The chain is built from TRBV4-3 and TRBJ2-2; 7 bases align to TRBD1. The V gene's germline CDR1 is LGHNA and CDR2 YSLEER. V gave up 1 base and J gave up 4 bases; unmatched junction bases: 3. This CDR3 contains 15 residues. The CDR3 DNA sequence: TGCGCCAGCAGCCAAGCCTCAGGGGGCACCGGGGAGCTGTTTTTT. It codes for CASSQASGGTGELFF.

This chain links TRBV5-1 with TRBJ1-5, with D uncertain. CDR3 length: 16 residues. V dropped 5 bases and J dropped 0 bases, with 15 bases sitting between them. Germline CDR1 and CDR2: SGHRS and YFSETQ. The DNA of the CDR3 is TGCGCCAGCAGGGAGGGAGGCCCCACTAGCAATCAGCCCCAGCATTTT. Translation gives CASREGGPTSNQPQHF.

V gene TRBV11-3 combines with J gene TRBJ2-7; D is unresolved. The CDR3 spans 13 residues. The germline V and J ends were trimmed by 2 bases and 2 bases, with 7 bases remaining between them. From germline, CDR1 is SGHNT and CDR2 YENEEA. CDR3: CASSLRATYEQYF. CDR3 in DNA: TGTGCCAGCAGCTTACGCGCAACCTACGAGCAGTACTTC.

This rearrangement joins TRBV30 to TRBJ2-3; unclear D gene. Germline CDR1 GTSNPN, CDR2 SVGIG (reference sequence). V lost 2 bases, J lost 6 bases, and 6 bases lay in between. There are 11 residues in the CDR3. As DNA, the CDR3 is TGTGCCTGGAGTTACCGGGATACGCAGTATTTT. This encodes CAWSYRDTQYF.

This chain joins TRBV29-1 and TRBJ2-3, with 9 bases fitting TRBD2. Germline V gives CDR1 SQVTM, CDR2 ANQGSEA. CDR3 length: 15 residues. The J segment lost 0 bases and the V segment lost 6 bases, leaving 7 bases of the junction unmatched. The CDR3 loop is CSVAGGRLSTDTQYF. The CDR3, as DNA: TGCAGCGTCGCGGGGGGGCGACTTAGCACAGATACGCAGTATTTT.

The rearrangement joins TRBV29-1 to TRBJ1-1; no definite D call. Germline assignment: CDR1 SQVTM and CDR2 ANQGSEA. The V end was cut by 7 bases, the J end by 1 base, with 13 bases between. The CDR3 spans 13 residues. The CDR3: CSATVQANTEAFF. In DNA form, the CDR3 reads TGCAGCGCGACCGTCCAGGCGAACACTGAAGCTTTCTTT.

This rearrangement joins TRBV28 to TRBJ1-5; 8 positions agree with TRBD1. Trimming took 3 bases from V and 5 from J; bases not matched to a gene: 6. CDR1 and CDR2 from the germline V gene are MDHEN and SYDVKM. CDR3 length: 15 residues. In nucleotides, the CDR3 is TGTGCCAGCAGTTTCATCACAGGGGGTTATCAGCCCCAGCATTTT. Protein: CASSFITGGYQPQHF.

The V and J genes are TRBV10-3 and TRBJ1-1, with D perhaps TRBD1 (5 bases). Germline V gives CDR1 ENHRY, CDR2 SYGVKD. Trimming pared 4 bases from V and 3 bases from J, leaving 12 bases between. The CDR3 consists of 14 residues. CDR3 in DNA: TGTGCCATCAGTGGGACCGCAGGGTACACTGAAGCTTTCTTT. This encodes CAISGTAGYTEAFF.

The chain couples TRBV6-5 to TRBJ1-4, with 7 nucleotides matching TRBD1. The CDR3 has 14 amino acids. With 5 bases clipped from V and 7 bases from J, the junction kept 7 bases outside the gene matches. The germline V gene has CDR1 MNHEY and CDR2 SVGAGI. Here the CDR3 DNA reads TGTGCCAGCAGTATGACAGGGTCGAGTGAAAAACTGTTTTTT. Amino acid sequence: CASSMTGSSEKLFF.

This sequence joins TRBV28 and TRBJ1-1; D is perhaps TRBD1 (6 bases). Trimming removed 2 bases from V and 6 bases from J, with 7 bases in between. The germline V gene has CDR1 MDHEN and CDR2 SYDVKM. This CDR3 comprises 12 residues. CDR3 sequence: CASSLEGAEAFF. The CDR3 DNA follows: TGTGCCAGCAGTTTAGAGGGGGCTGAAGCTTTCTTT.

The chain joins TRBV5-1 to TRBJ2-7; TRBD2 matches 7 bases. This CDR3 spans 16 amino acids. CDR1 is SGHRS, CDR2 YFSETQ, per germline. V shed 3 bases and J 6 bases; nucleotides not matched to a gene: 15. The CDR3 DNA sequence: TGCGCCAGCAGCTGGGGACTATCCACGGGTTCGGGCGAGCAGTACTTC. Translating it yields CASSWGLSTGSGEQYF. Variable domain in full (rest from reference TRBV5-1 and TRBJ2-7): KAGVTQTPRYLIKTRGQQVTLSCSPISGHRSVSWYQQTPGQGLQFLFEYFSETQRNKGNFPGRFSGRQFSNSRSEMNVSTLELGDSALYLCASSWGLSTGSGEQYFGPGTRLTVT.

This clone was seen more than once but under ten times. This chain connects TRBV5-1 to TRBJ2-1; tentatively, D is TRBD1 (6 bases). The CDR3 sequence is 13 residues long. Per the germline V gene, CDR1 is SGHRS and CDR2 is YFSETQ. The ends were cut back, 2 bases at V and 3 bases at J, with 6 bases in the middle. The CDR3 nucleotides are TGCGCCAGCAGCTTACAGGGCTACAATGAGCAGTTCTTC. Translating it yields CASSLQGYNEQFF.

This rearrangement joins TRBV18 to TRBJ1-5; 8 bases fit TRBD1. This CDR3 has 17 residues. In germline, CDR1 is KGHSH, CDR2 LQKENI. V lost 2 bases and J lost 0; bases outside the gene matches: 6. The CDR3 region has the DNA TGTGCCAGCTCACCAGCGACAGGGGCTTATAGCAATCAGCCCCAGCATTTT. Its translation: CASSPATGAYSNQPQHF.

The chain joins TRBV2 to TRBJ1-6, with 9 bases lining up with TRBD1. CDR3 length: 13 amino acids. Per the germline V gene, CDR1 is SNHLY and CDR2 is FYNNEI. Unmatched junction bases numbered 7, after V lost 11 bases and J lost 8 bases. The CDR3 sequence: CASAGTGYSPLHF. In nucleotides, the CDR3 is TGTGCCTCAGCCGGGACAGGGTATTCACCCCTCCACTTT.

The CDR3 sequence: CASSLLGRPRIGQGWGRDEQYF. CDR3 DNA: TGTGCCAGCAGCTTACTAGGACGGCCTCGAATCGGACAGGGTTGGGGTCGGGACGAGCAGTACTTC. This chain uses TRBV7-3 with TRBJ2-7; 8 bases are a match to TRBD1. J lost 5 bases, V lost 2 bases, and 29 bases had no gene match. Germline CDR1 reads SGHTA; CDR2 reads FQGTGA. The CDR3 sequence is 22 residues long.

The chain has TRBV18 and TRBJ2-7, with a weak D call TRBD1 (6 bases). V shed 6 bases and J shed 0 bases, with 18 bases lying between them. The V gene's germline CDR1 is KGHSH and CDR2 LQKENI. The CDR3 has 16 amino acids. CDR3 residues: CASSLSRTASSYEQYF. CDR3 coding DNA: TGTGCCAGCTCTCTGTCGCGGACAGCGAGCTCCTACGAGCAGTACTTC.

The V call is TRBV7-9, the J call TRBJ2-7; 9 bases are a match to TRBD2. The CDR3 extends over 15 amino acids. Looked up from germline, CDR1 is SEHNR and CDR2 is FQNEAQ (reference sequence). The J segment lost 2 bases and the V segment lost 1 base, leaving 3 bases of the junction unmatched. The CDR3 loop reads CASSLVAGAAYEQYF. DNA of the CDR3: TGTGCCAGCAGCTTAGTAGCGGGGGCCGCCTACGAGCAGTACTTC.

The chain's CDR3 is CASSVTGGRSSPLHF. The DNA for the CDR3 is TGTGCCAGTAGTGTGACAGGGGGACGGAGTTCACCCCTCCACTTT. The chain is built from TRBV19 and TRBJ1-6; 9 bases line up with TRBD1. V was pared by 5 bases and J by 9 bases, with 8 bases of the junction left unmatched. This CDR3 has 15 residues. Germline assignment: CDR1 LNHDA and CDR2 SQIVND (reference sequence).

The CDR3 coding sequence is TGTGCCACCAGCAGAGATTGGGGGGGCGGCTACGAGCAGTACTTC. Its protein is CATSRDWGGGYEQYF. This chain joins TRBV15 and TRBJ2-7; possibly TRBD2 for D (7 bases). The CDR3 runs 15 residues. Trimming removed 0 bases at V and 3 bases at J, with 12 bases between. Germline loops: CDR1 LNHNV, CDR2 YYDKDF (reference sequence).